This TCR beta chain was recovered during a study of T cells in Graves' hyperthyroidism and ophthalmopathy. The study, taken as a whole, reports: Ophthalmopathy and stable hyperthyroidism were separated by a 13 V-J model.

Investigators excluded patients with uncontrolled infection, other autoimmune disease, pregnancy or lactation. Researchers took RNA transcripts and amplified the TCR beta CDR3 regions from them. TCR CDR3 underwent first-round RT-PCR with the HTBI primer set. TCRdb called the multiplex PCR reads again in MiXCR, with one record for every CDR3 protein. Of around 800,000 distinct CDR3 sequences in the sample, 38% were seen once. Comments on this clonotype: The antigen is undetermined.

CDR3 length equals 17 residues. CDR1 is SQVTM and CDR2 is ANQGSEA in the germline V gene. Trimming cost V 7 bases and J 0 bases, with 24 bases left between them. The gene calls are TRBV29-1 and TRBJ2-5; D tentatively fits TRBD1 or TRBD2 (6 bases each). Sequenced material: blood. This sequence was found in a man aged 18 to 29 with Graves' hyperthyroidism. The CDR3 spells CSGGDFSGAADQETQYF. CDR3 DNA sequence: TGCAGCGGTGGGGACTTTTCGGGGGCGGCGGACCAAGAGACCCAGTACTTC.